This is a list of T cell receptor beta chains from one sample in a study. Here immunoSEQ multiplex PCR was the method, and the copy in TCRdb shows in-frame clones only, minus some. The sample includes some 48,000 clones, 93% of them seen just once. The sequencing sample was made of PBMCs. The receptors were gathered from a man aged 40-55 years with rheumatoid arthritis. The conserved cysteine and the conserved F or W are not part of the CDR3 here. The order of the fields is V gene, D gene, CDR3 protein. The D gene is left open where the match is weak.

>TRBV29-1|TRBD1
RERGQRSNQPQH
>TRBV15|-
ATSRDLGIGGSNQPQH
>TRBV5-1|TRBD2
ASSWGAAGGQGEQF
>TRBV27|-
ASSRPPNYGYT
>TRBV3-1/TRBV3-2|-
ASSQDRGGDYGYT
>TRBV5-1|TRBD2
ASSLTSGSYNEQF
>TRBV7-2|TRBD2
ASSLEGLAGVIDTQY
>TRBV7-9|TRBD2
ASSLGRLAGDPVNEQF
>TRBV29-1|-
SVEKGAGGQETQY
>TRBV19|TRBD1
ATGQGDTDTQY
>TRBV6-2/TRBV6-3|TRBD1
ASSSLGQINSPLH
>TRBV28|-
ASSSPTGTDYGYT
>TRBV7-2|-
ASSLEAGNEQF
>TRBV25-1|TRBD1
ASSGQGVNTEAF
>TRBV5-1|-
ASSLPGTSGEQY
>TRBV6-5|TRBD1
ASSYQAGGVQPQH
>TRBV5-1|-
ASSFLGPPGSNQPQH
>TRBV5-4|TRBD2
ASSGLAGASYNEQF
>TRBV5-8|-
ASSLSIWSSTDTQY
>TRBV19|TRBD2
ASSLRGGGGYNEQF
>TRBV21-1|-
ASSKAPWGGPPSFMEY
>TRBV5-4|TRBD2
ASSSGLAGGQTQY
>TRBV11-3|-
ASSQDRVTGELF
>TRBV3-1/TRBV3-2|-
ASSQGQGNYNEQF
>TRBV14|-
ASSHRRDLGYGYT
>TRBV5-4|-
ASSGGLTNEQY
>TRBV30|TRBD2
AWSRLAGAITDTQY
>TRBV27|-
ASSLSPGLNQPQH
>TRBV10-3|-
AISPQEQGSGNTIY
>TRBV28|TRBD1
ASTLQSGTGLYQPQH
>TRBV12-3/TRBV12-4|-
ASSRLVPETQY
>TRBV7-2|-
ASSLGSGQGTGELF
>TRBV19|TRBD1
ASSLAGTGTYEQY
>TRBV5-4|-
ASSDPEGWANTEAF
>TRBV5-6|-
ASSFLQGRYNSPLH
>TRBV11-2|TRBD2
ASSLVGGAGANVLT
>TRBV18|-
ASSPGRRNTGELF